The T cell receptor (beta chain) under discussion was sequenced for a study of cytotoxic CD8 clonotypes in ibrutinib-treated CLL. Looked up from germline, CDR1 is MNHEY and CDR2 is SVGAGI. Trimming removed 4 bases at V and 4 bases at J, with 5 bases between. The CDR3 loop spans 11 amino acids. Produced via immunoSEQ multiplex PCR; TCRdb's table is partial and in-frame only. Of about 130,000 clones listed, about 80% were seen once; the top ten hold approximately 5.1%. The clonotype was recovered from a human donor with chronic lymphocytic leukemia. The V call is TRBV6-5, the J call TRBJ2-7; D remains ambiguous. The source was PBMCs, collected after 24 months of ibrutinib treatment. The DNA of the CDR3 is TGTGCCAGCAGTTCCCTGTACGAGCAGTACTTC. Amino acid sequence: CASSSLYEQYF.